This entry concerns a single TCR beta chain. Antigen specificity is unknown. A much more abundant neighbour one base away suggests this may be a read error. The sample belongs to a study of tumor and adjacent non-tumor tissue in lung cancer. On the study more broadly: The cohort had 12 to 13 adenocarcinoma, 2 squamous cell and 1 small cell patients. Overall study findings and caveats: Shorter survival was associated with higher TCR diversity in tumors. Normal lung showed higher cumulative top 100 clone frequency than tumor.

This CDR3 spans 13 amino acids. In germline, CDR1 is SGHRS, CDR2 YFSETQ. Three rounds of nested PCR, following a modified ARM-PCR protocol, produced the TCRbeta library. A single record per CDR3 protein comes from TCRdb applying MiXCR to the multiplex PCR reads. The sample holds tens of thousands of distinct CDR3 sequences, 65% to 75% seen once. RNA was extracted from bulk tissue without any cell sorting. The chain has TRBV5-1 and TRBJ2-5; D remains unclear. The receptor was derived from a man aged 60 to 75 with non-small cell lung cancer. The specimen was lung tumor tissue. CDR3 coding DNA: TGCGCCAGCTGCTTGGTAGTAAAAGAGACCCAGTACTTC. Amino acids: CASCLVVKETQYF. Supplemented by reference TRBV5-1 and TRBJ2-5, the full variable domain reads KAGVTQTPRYLIKTRGQQVTLSCSPISGHRSVSWYQQTPGQGLQFLFEYFSETQRNKGNFPGRFSGRQFSNSRSEMNVSTLELGDSALYLCASCLVVKETQYFGPGTRLLVL.